The 21 T cell receptor beta chains listed next were all sequenced from one sample in a study of blood T cell repertoires in COVID-19. The protocol was immunoSEQ multiplex PCR, while the TCRdb copy is restricted to in-frame clones and leaves out a portion. Here the sample spans around 330,000 clones, around 85% being singletons. The material sequenced was PBMCs or T cells enriched from blood (not recorded which). All receptors come from a woman between 25 and 40 years old who had been exposed to COVID-19.

The DNA of the CDR3 is TGTGCCAGCAGCCCAGACACGGACAGGGTGCAGTACTTC. Its translation is CASSPDTDRVQYF. The chain is built from TRBV7-2 and TRBJ2-7; TRBD1 agrees at 8 bases. CDR3 length: 13 residues. The junction had 9 bases not matched to a gene; V was cut back by 5 bases and J by 9 bases. CDR1 is SGHTA and CDR2 is FQGNSA in the germline V gene.

The chain carries TRBV3-1 (or the pseudogene TRBV3-2) and TRBJ1-1, with 10 bases fitting TRBD1. The CDR3 is made up of 13 amino acids. Germline loops: CDR1 LGHDT, CDR2 YNNKEL (reference sequence). V shed 4 bases and J 12 bases; nucleotides not matched to a gene: 8. The CDR3 region is CASSRDRDRGTFF. CDR3 nucleotide sequence: TGTGCCAGCAGCCGGGACCGGGACAGGGGTACTTTCTTT.

The gene calls are TRBV28 and TRBJ1-5; a weak D match, TRBD1 (5 bases). Trimming left V 7 bases short and J 7 bases short, with 14 bases between. There are 13 residues in the CDR3. Germline CDR1 MDHEN, CDR2 SYDVKM. The CDR3 bases are TGTGCCAGCACCCAGGGCCCTCGGCAGCCCCAGCATTTT. As protein: CASTQGPRQPQHF.

With respect to this clone: Sequence at one end of the junction differs from germline and may be a read error. V gene TRBV7-7 combines with J gene TRBJ2-2; 8 positions match TRBD1. The CDR3 spans 15 residues. The germline V gene has CDR1 SSHAT and CDR2 FNYEAQ (reference sequence). The CDR3 loop is CASSIGTGNTGELFF. In DNA, the CDR3 is TGTGCTAGCAGCATCGGGACAGGGAACACCGGGGAGCTGTTTTTT.

About this clone itself: One end of the junction is discordant with germline, which a read error may explain. V usage is TRBV7-7 and J usage is TRBJ2-5, with D perhaps matching TRBD2 (7 bases). The CDR3 spans 17 residues. Germline CDR1 reads SSHAT; CDR2 reads FNYEAQ (reference sequence). This chain's CDR3 is CASSLVGGAGTTGTQYF. The CDR3 coding sequence is TGTGCTAGCAGCTTAGTAGGGGGGGCAGGAACCACTGGGACCCAGTACTTC.

The V call is TRBV11-3, the J call TRBJ1-6; possibly TRBD1 for D (5 bases). Germline V lookup: CDR1 SGHNT, CDR2 YENEEA. The CDR3 consists of 14 residues. V lost 2 bases and J 9 bases, leaving 11 bases between the germline ends. The CDR3 reads CASSLRGSGSPLHF. CDR3 DNA: TGTGCCAGCAGCTTACGGGGGTCCGGTTCACCCCTCCACTTT.

The J gene is TRBJ1-6, the V gene TRBV18; 8 bases agree with TRBD1. The CDR3 has 16 amino acids. CDR1 is KGHSH, CDR2 LQKENI, per germline. The junction had 12 bases not matched to a gene; V was cut back by 6 bases and J by 8 bases. In DNA form, the CDR3 reads TGTGCCAGCTCGCGATCGACAGGGGCAGGCGATTCACCCCTCCACTTT. This codes for CASSRSTGAGDSPLHF.

The chain couples TRBV2 to TRBJ1-5; D may be TRBD1 (5 bases). Per germline, CDR1 SNHLY and CDR2 FYNNEI. Trimming removed 6 bases from V and 0 bases from J, with 9 bases in between. The CDR3 spans 14 residues. DNA for the CDR3: TGTGCCAGCAGACAGGTGGATAGCAATCAGCCCCAGCATTTT. Translating gives CASRQVDSNQPQHF.

The chain joins TRBV7-9 to TRBJ1-4; possibly TRBD1 for D (6 bases). V dropped 5 bases and J dropped 3 bases, with 22 bases sitting between them. In germline, CDR1 is SEHNR, CDR2 FQNEAQ (reference sequence). The CDR3 contains 18 residues. CDR3 DNA sequence: TGTGCCAGCAGCGGACCACAGGGTGGGAGACAAGCTAATGAAAAACTGTTTTTT. Its translation: CASSGPQGGRQANEKLFF.

The rearrangement joins TRBV27 to TRBJ2-7, with D perhaps matching TRBD2 (5 bases). Per the germline V gene, CDR1 is MNHEY and CDR2 is SMNVEV (reference sequence). CDR3 length: 14 residues. V shed 6 bases and J shed 1 base, with 13 bases lying between them. The CDR3 loop reads CASRRARQSYEQYF. The CDR3 DNA reads TGTGCCAGCAGGCGGGCGAGGCAGTCCTACGAGCAGTACTTC.

In this sample, this clone turned up once. J is TRBJ2-1 and V is TRBV19; possibly TRBD2 for D (6 bases). CDR3 size: 12 residues. Germline V gene data show CDR1 as LNHDA and CDR2 as SQIVND (reference sequence). V was pared by 6 bases and J by 7 bases, with 10 bases between. The CDR3 nucleotides are TGTGCCAGTAGCATCGGACTAAATGAGCAGTTCTTC. It specifies CASSIGLNEQFF. The variable domain in full, with the rest retrieved from reference TRBV19 and TRBJ2-1, is DGGITQSPKYLFRKEGQNVTLSCEQNLNHDAMYWYRQDPGQGLRLIYYSQIVNDFQKGDIAEGYSVSREKKESFPLTVTSAQKNPTAFYLCASSIGLNEQFFGPGTRLTVL.

This clone was counted a single time. The chain recombines TRBV6-5 with TRBJ1-6, with 7 bases identical to TRBD1. The length of the CDR3 is 16 residues. Germline V lookup: CDR1 MNHEY, CDR2 SVGAGI. V gave up 4 bases and J gave up 6 bases; unmatched junction bases: 9. The CDR3 bases are TGTGCCAGCAGTTTCGGACAGGTCCAGGGTAATTCACCCCTCCACTTT. It yields the protein CASSFGQVQGNSPLHF.

This clone was counted only a few times. V is TRBV30 and J is TRBJ2-7, with a weak D call TRBD1 (6 bases). This CDR3 comprises 15 residues. V lost 0 bases to trimming and J lost 6 bases, with 18 bases between them. CDR1 and CDR2 from the germline V gene are GTSNPN and SVGIG (reference sequence). DNA of the CDR3: TGTGCCTGGAGTGTAATGGACAGTGGGCTCTCCGAGCAGTACTTC. Translation gives CAWSVMDSGLSEQYF.

J is TRBJ1-4 and V is TRBV5-4, with 8 bases lining up with TRBD1. The ends lost 1 base at V and 7 bases at J; junction bases unmatched: 12. Germline V gives CDR1 SGHNT, CDR2 YYREEE (reference sequence). The CDR3 loop spans 17 amino acids. The CDR3 DNA follows: TGTGCCAGCAGCTTGCTAGGGGGTGGACAGGGAGGTGAAAAACTGTTTTTT. It translates to CASSLLGGGQGGEKLFF.

J is TRBJ1-1 and V is TRBV28; 8 bases fit TRBD1. Germline-derived CDR1 and CDR2 are MDHEN and SYDVKM. This CDR3 has 15 residues. V shed 4 bases and J 6 bases; nucleotides not matched to a gene: 10. CDR3: CASSSGQGGIAEAFF. The CDR3 DNA is TGTGCCAGCAGTTCAGGACAGGGTGGAATAGCTGAAGCTTTCTTT. Combining the CDR3 with reference TRBV28 and TRBJ1-1 gives the whole variable domain DVKVTQSSRYLVKRTGEKVFLECVQDMDHENMFWYRQDPGLGLRLIYFSYDVKMKEKGDIPEGYSVSREKKERFSLILESASTNQTSMYLCASSSGQGGIAEAFFGQGTRLTVV.

V is TRBV19 and J is TRBJ1-2; 11 nucleotides align to TRBD1. CDR3 length equals 14 residues. Germline V gives CDR1 LNHDA, CDR2 SQIVND (reference sequence). J lost 7 bases, V lost 7 bases, and 8 bases had no gene match. The CDR3 here is CASTRGQGDGGYTF. In DNA form, the CDR3 reads TGTGCCAGTACCCGGGGACAGGGGGACGGTGGCTACACCTTC. The variable domain in full, with the rest retrieved from reference TRBV19 and TRBJ1-2, is DGGITQSPKYLFRKEGQNVTLSCEQNLNHDAMYWYRQDPGQGLRLIYYSQIVNDFQKGDIAEGYSVSREKKESFPLTVTSAQKNPTAFYLCASTRGQGDGGYTFGSGTRLTVV.

V gene TRBV6-6 combines with J gene TRBJ1-2; D unresolved. The CDR3 is made up of 13 amino acids. Trimming pared 4 bases from V and 3 bases from J, leaving 9 bases between. The germline V gene encodes CDR1 MNHNY and CDR2 SVGAGI (reference sequence). CDR3 sequence reads: CASSSRPYYGYTF. For the CDR3, the DNA is TGTGCCAGCAGTTCGAGGCCCTACTATGGCTACACCTTC.

The rearrangement joins TRBV19 to TRBJ2-5; D might be TRBD2 (5 bases). Germline CDR1 is LNHDA and CDR2 is SQIVND (reference sequence). The CDR3 is made up of 16 amino acids. Trimming pared 3 bases from V and 3 bases from J, leaving 17 bases between. The CDR3: CASSILAGGLEETQYF. CDR3 nucleotides: TGTGCCAGTAGTATCCTCGCGGGCGGGTTAGAAGAGACCCAGTACTTC. Drawing the rest from reference TRBV19 and TRBJ2-5, the complete variable domain is DGGITQSPKYLFRKEGQNVTLSCEQNLNHDAMYWYRQDPGQGLRLIYYSQIVNDFQKGDIAEGYSVSREKKESFPLTVTSAQKNPTAFYLCASSILAGGLEETQYFGPGTRLLVL.

The chain has TRBV5-6 and TRBJ1-2; D is unresolved. Germline loops: CDR1 SGHDT, CDR2 YYEEEE. V dropped 0 bases and J dropped 3 bases, with 6 bases sitting between them. The CDR3 has 13 amino acids. The CDR3 DNA sequence: TGTGCCAGCAGCTTGGTGTTAGACTATGGCTACACCTTC. Its translation is CASSLVLDYGYTF.

This rearrangement joins TRBV2 to TRBJ2-7; TRBD2 matches 12 bases. The V gene end was trimmed by 6 bases and the J gene end by 3 bases; junction bases not matched to a gene: 3. The CDR3 runs to 14 residues. In germline, CDR1 is SNHLY, CDR2 FYNNEI. CDR3 nucleotide sequence: TGTGCCAGCAGCGGACTAGCGGGATACTACGAGCAGTACTTC. Its translation: CASSGLAGYYEQYF.

CDR3 bases: TGTGCCAGCAGCCCCGGTACCGAAGATACGCAGTATTTT. Amino acids: CASSPGTEDTQYF. The chain couples TRBV4-2 to TRBJ2-3; unclear D gene. V lost 4 bases and J 5 bases, leaving 10 bases between the germline ends. The length of the CDR3 is 13 residues. Germline assignment: CDR1 LGHNA and CDR2 YNFKEQ.